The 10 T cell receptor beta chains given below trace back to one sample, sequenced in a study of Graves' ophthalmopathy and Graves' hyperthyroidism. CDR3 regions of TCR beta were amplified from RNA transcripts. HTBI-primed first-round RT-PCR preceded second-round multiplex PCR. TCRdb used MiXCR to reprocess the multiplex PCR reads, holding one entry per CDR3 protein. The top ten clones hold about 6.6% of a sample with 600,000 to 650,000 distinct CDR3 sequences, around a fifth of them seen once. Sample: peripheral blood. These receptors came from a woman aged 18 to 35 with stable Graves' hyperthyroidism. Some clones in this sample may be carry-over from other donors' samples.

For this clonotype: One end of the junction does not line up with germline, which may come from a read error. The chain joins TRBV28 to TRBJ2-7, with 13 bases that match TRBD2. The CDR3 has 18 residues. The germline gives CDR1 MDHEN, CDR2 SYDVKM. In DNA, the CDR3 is TGTGCTAGCAGCCACACGCGACTAGCGGGAGGTCGATCCTACGAGCAGTGCTTC. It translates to CASSHTRLAGGRSYEQCF.

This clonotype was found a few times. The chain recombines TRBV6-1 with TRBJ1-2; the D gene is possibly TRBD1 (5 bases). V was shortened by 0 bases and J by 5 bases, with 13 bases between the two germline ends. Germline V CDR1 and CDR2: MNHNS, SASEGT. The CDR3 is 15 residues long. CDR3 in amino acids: CASSEASRDFYGYTF. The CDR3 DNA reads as TGTGCCAGCAGTGAAGCGTCCAGGGATTTTTATGGCTACACCTTC.

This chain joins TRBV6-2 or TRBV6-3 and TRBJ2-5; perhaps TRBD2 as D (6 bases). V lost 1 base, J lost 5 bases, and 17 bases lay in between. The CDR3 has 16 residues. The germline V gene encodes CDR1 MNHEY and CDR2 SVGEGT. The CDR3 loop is CASSYWARGGSETQYF. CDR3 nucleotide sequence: TGTGCCAGCAGTTACTGGGCTCGGGGAGGATCGGAGACCCAGTACTTC.

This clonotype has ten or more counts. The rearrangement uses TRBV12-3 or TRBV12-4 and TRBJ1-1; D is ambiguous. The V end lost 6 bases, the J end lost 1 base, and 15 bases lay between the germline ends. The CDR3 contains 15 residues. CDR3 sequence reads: CASSLRRVTNTEAFF. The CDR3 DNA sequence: TGTGCCAGCAGCCTGCGTAGGGTTACGAACACTGAAGCTTTCTTT.

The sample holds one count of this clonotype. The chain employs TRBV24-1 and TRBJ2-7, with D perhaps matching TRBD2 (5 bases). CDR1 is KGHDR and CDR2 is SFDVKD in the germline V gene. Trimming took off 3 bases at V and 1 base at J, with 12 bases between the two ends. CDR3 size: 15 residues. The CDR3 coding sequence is TGTGCCACCAGTGATCCCCATGGCGGGTCCTACGAGCAGTACTTC. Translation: CATSDPHGGSYEQYF.

Written as DNA, the CDR3 is TGTGCCAGTAGTATGGGAAGGGCCACCGGGGAGCTGTTTTTT. This gives the protein CASSMGRATGELFF. The V and J genes are TRBV19 and TRBJ2-2; D not resolved. This CDR3 is 14 amino acids long. Germline lookup yields CDR1 LNHDA and CDR2 SQIVND (reference sequence). V shed 3 bases and J shed 4 bases, with 9 bases lying between them.

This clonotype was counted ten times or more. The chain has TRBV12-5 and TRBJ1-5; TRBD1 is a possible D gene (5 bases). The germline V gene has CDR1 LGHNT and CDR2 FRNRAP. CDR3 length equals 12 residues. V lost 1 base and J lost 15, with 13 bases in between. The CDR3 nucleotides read TGTGCTAGTGGTTTGGAGGGGCGTGGGCTGCATTTT. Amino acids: CASGLEGRGLHF.

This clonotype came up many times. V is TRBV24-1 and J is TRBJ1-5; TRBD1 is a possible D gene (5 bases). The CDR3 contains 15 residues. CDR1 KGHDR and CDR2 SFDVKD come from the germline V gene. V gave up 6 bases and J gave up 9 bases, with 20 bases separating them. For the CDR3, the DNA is TGTGCCACCAGTTTTTCGGGACCTAGACTTCGGCCCCAGCATTTT. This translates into CATSFSGPRLRPQHF.

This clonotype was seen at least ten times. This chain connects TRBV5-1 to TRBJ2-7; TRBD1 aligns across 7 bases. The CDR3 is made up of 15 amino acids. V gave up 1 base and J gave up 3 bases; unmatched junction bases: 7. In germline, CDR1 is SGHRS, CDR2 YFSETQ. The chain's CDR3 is CASSLRQGPFYEQYF. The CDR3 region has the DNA TGCGCCAGCAGCTTGAGACAGGGCCCCTTCTACGAGCAGTACTTC. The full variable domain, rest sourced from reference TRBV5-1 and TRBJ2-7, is KAGVTQTPRYLIKTRGQQVTLSCSPISGHRSVSWYQQTPGQGLQFLFEYFSETQRNKGNFPGRFSGRQFSNSRSEMNVSTLELGDSALYLCASSLRQGPFYEQYFGPGTRLTVT.

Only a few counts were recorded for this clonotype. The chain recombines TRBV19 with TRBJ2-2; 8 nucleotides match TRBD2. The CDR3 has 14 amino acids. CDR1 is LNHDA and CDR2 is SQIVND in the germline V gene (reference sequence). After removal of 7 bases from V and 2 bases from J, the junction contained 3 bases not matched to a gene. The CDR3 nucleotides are TGTGCCAGTACCACTAGCGGTAACACCGGGGAGCTGTTTTTT. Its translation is CASTTSGNTGELFF. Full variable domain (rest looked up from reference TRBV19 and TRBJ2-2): DGGITQSPKYLFRKEGQNVTLSCEQNLNHDAMYWYRQDPGQGLRLIYYSQIVNDFQKGDIAEGYSVSREKKESFPLTVTSAQKNPTAFYLCASTTSGNTGELFFGEGSRLTVL.